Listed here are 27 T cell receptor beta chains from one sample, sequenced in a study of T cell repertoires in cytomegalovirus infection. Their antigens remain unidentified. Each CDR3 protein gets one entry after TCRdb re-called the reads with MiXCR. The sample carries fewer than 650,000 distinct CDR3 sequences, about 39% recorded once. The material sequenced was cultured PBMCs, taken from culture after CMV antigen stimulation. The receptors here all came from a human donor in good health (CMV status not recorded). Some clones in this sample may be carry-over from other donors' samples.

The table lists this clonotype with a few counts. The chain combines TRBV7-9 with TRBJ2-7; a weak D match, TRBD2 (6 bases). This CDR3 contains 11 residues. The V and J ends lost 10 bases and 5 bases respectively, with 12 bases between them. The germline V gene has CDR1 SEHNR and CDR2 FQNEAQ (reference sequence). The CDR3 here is CATTRRDEQYF. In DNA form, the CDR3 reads TGTGCCACGACCCGGAGGGACGAGCAGTACTTC.

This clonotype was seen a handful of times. The DNA for the CDR3 is TGTGCCAGCACACCCGGGACAAGGAATGAAAAACTGTTTTTT. It codes for CASTPGTRNEKLFF. This chain uses TRBV2 with TRBJ1-4, with D possibly TRBD1 on 6 matching bases. Germline lookup yields CDR1 SNHLY and CDR2 FYNNEI. The CDR3 contains 14 residues. Trimming cost V 7 bases and J 5 bases, with 14 bases left between them.

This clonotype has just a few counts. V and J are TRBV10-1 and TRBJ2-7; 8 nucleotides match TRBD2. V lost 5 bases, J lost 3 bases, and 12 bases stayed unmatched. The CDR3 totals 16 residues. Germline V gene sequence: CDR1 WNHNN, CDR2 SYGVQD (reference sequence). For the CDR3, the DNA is TGCGCCAGCAGTTCCGCCCGGAGCGGGAGTATCTACGAGCAGTACTTC. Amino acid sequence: CASSSARSGSIYEQYF.

CDR3 DNA: TGTGCCAGCATTCCCCCGGGGCAGAAAAACACTGAAGCTTTCTTT. It translates to CASIPPGQKNTEAFF. J is TRBJ1-1 and V is TRBV7-9; tentatively, D is TRBD1 (5 bases). Germline V gives CDR1 SEHNR, CDR2 FQNEAQ (reference sequence). Trimming removed 7 bases at V and 2 bases at J, with 17 bases between. The CDR3 has 15 amino acids.

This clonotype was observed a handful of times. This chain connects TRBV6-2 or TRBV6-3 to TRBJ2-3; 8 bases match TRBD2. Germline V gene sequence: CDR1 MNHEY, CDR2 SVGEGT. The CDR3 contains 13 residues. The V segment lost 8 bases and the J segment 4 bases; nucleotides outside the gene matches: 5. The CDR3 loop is CASLRGGADTQYF. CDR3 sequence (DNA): TGTGCCAGCCTCCGGGGGGGAGCAGATACGCAGTATTTT.

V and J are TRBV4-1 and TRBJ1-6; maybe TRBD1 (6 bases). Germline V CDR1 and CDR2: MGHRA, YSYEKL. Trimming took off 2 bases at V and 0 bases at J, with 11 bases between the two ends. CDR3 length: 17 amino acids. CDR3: CASSQHQGLSYNSPLHF. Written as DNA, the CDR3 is TGCGCCAGCAGCCAACATCAGGGGCTCTCCTATAATTCACCCCTCCACTTT.

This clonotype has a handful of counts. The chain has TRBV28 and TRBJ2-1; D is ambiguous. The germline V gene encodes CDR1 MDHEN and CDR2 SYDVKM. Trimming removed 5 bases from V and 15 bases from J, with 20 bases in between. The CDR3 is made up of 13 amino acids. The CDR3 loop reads CASSPTNDHSRFF. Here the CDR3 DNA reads TGTGCCAGCAGTCCAACTAATGACCACTCCCGGTTCTTC.

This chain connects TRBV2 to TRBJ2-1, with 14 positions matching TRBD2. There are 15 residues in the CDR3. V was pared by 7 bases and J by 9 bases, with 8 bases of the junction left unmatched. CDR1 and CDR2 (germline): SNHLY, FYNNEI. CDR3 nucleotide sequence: TGTGCCAGCACCGCGACTAGCGGGGGGGCGGGTGAGCAGTTCTTC. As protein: CASTATSGGAGEQFF.

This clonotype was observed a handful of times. This CDR3 reads CASSGEDTGELFF. DNA of the CDR3: TGCGCCAGCAGCGGGGAGGACACCGGGGAGCTGTTTTTT. V usage is TRBV5-1 and J usage is TRBJ2-2; possible D gene TRBD2, 6 bases. Trimming shortened V by 4 bases and J by 3 bases, and 7 bases separated the two germline ends. The germline V gene has CDR1 SGHRS and CDR2 YFSETQ. CDR3 length equals 13 residues.

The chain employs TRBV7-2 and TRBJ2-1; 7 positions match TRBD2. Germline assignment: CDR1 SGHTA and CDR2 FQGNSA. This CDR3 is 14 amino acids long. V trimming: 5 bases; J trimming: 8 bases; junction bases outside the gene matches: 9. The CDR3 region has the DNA TGTGCCAGCAGCCCAGAGCGGGGTATCTATGAGCAGTTCTTC. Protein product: CASSPERGIYEQFF.

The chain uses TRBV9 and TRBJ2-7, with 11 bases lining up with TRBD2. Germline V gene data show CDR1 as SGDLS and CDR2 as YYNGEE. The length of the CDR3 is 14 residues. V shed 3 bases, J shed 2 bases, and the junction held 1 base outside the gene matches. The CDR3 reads CASSAGLAAYEQYF. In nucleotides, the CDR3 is TGTGCCAGCAGCGCGGGACTAGCGGCCTACGAGCAGTACTTC.

As DNA, the CDR3 is TGTGCCAGCAGCTTAGTCTGGGAGGCAGATACGCAGTATTTT. Protein product: CASSLVWEADTQYF. The chain recombines TRBV7-2 with TRBJ2-3, with D possibly being TRBD2 (6 bases). The CDR3 spans 14 residues. Germline CDR1 and CDR2: SGHTA and FQGNSA. Trimming took off 1 base at V and 4 bases at J, with 9 bases between the two ends.

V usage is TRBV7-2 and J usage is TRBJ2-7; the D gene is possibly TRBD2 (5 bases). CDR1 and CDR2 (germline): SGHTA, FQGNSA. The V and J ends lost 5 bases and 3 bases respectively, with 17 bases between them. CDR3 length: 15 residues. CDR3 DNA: TGTGCCAGCAGCCGTACAACGGGGAAAGACTACGAGCAGTACTTC. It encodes CASSRTTGKDYEQYF.

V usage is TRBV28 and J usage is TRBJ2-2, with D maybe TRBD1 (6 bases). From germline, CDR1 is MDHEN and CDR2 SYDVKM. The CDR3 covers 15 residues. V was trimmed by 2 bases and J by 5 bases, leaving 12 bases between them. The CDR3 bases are TGTGCCAGCAGTTTACTCGGGCAGGGGACCGGGGAGCTGTTTTTT. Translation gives CASSLLGQGTGELFF.

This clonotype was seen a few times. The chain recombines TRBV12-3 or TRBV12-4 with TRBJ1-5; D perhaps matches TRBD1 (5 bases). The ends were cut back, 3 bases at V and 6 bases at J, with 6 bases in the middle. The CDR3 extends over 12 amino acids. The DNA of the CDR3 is TGTGCCAGCAGTTTCGGGACTCAGCCCCAGCATTTT. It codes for CASSFGTQPQHF.

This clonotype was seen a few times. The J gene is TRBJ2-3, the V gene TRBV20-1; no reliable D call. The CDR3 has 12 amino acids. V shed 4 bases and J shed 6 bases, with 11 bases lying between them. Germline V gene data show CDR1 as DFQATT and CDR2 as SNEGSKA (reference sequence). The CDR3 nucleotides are TGCAGTGCTAAGGTTTTCCCGGATACGCAGTATTTT. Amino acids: CSAKVFPDTQYF.

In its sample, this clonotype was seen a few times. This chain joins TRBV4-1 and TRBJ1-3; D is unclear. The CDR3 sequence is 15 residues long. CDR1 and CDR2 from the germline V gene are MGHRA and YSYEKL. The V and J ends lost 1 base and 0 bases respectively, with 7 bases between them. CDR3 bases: TGCGCCAGCAGCCAAGGACCGGGCTCTGGAAACACCATATATTTT. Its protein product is CASSQGPGSGNTIYF.

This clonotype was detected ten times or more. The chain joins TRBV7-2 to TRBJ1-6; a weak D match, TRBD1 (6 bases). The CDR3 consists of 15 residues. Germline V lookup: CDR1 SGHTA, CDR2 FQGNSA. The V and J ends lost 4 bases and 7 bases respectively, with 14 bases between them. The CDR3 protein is CASSSLGADNSPLHF. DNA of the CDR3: TGTGCCAGCAGCTCGTTGGGGGCGGACAATTCACCCCTCCACTTT.

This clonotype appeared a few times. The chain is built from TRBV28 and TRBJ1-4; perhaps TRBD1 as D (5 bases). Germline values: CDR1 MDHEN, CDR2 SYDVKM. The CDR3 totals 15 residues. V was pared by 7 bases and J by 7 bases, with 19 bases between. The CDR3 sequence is CASTFTWTLGEKLFF. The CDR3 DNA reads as TGTGCCAGCACCTTTACTTGGACATTAGGTGAAAAACTGTTTTTT. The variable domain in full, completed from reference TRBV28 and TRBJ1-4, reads DVKVTQSSRYLVKRTGEKVFLECVQDMDHENMFWYRQDPGLGLRLIYFSYDVKMKEKGDIPEGYSVSREKKERFSLILESASTNQTSMYLCASTFTWTLGEKLFFGSGTQLSVL.

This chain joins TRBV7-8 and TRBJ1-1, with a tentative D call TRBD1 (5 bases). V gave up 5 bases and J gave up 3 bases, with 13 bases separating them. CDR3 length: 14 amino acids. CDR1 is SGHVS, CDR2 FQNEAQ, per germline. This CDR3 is CASSLRVGDTEAFF. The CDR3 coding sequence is TGTGCCAGCAGCCTACGAGTGGGGGACACTGAAGCTTTCTTT.

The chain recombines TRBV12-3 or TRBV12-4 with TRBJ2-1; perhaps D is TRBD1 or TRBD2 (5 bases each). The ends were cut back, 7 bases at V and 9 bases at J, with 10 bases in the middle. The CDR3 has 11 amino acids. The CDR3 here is CASTIGAEQFF. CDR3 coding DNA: TGTGCCAGCACCATCGGGGCTGAGCAGTTCTTC.

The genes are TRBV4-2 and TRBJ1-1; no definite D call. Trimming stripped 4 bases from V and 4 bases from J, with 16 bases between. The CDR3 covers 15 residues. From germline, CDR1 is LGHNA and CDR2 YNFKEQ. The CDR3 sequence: CASSRILVGLTEAFF. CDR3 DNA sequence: TGTGCCAGCAGCCGGATCCTGGTGGGTCTCACTGAAGCTTTCTTT.

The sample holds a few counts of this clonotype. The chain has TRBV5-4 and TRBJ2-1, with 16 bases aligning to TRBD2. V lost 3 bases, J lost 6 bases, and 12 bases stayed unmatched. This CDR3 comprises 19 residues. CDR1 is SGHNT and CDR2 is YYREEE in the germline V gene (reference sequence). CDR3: CASSSGTSGGAEIGNEQFF. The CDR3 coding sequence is TGTGCCAGCAGCTCTGGGACTAGCGGGGGGGCCGAGATAGGCAATGAGCAGTTCTTC.

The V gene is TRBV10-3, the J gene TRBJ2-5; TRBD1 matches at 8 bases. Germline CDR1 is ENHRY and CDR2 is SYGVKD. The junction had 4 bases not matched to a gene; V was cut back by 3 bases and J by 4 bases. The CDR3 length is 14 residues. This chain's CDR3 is CAISDRDRTETQYF. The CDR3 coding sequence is TGTGCCATCAGTGACCGGGACAGGACAGAGACCCAGTACTTC.

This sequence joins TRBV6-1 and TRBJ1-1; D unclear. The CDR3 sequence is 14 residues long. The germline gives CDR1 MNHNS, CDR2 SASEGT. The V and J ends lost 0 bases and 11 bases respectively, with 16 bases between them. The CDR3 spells CASSEAAEWANAFF. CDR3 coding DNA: TGTGCCAGCAGTGAAGCGGCGGAATGGGCCAACGCTTTCTTT.

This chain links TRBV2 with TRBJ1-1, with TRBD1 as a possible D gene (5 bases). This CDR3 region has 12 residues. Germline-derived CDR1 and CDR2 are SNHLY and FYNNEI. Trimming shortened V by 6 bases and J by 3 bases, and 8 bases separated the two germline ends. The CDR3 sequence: CASRGTYTEAFF. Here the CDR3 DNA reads TGTGCCAGCAGGGGGACTTACACTGAAGCTTTCTTT. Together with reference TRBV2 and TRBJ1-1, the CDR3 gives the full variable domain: EPEVTQTPSHQVTQMGQEVILRCVPISNHLYFYWYRQILGQKVEFLVSFYNNEISEKSEIFDDQFSVERPDGSNFTLKIRSTKLEDSAMYFCASRGTYTEAFFGQGTRLTVV.

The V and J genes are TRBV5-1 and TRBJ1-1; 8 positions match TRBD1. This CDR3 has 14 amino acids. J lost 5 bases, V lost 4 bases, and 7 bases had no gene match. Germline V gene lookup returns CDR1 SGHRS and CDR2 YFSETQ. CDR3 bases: TGCGCCAGCAGCACGTCCAGGGGGCAGACTGAAGCTTTCTTT. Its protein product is CASSTSRGQTEAFF.